What follows are 5 T cell receptor beta chains derived from one specimen sequenced in a study of cytomegalovirus exposure and HLA in healthy donors. 13 Jbeta primers and 60 Vbeta primers were used for the PCR. The repertoire was sequenced with immunoSEQ multiplex PCR; TCRdb's copy has only in-frame clones and lacks some. This repertoire includes about 55,000 clones. Sequences were obtained from PBMCs. The source is a woman aged 60 to 75 in good health and CMV-seropositive.

The rearrangement links TRBV19 to TRBJ1-1; a weak D match, TRBD1 (6 bases). This CDR3 has 13 residues. Germline-derived CDR1 and CDR2 are LNHDA and SQIVND (reference sequence). The V and J ends lost 7 bases and 10 bases respectively, with 19 bases between them. The CDR3 is CASKTQGLGGAFF. For the CDR3, the DNA is TGTGCCAGTAAGACCCAGGGGCTCGGAGGAGCTTTCTTT.

The chain combines TRBV7-2 with TRBJ2-7, with TRBD2 matching 7 bases. Germline assignment: CDR1 SGHTA and CDR2 FQGNSA. This CDR3 contains 14 residues. Trimming removed 1 base from V and 1 base from J; junction bases left unmatched: 1. The CDR3 DNA is TGTGCCAGCAGCTTAGGGGGGGGATCCTACGAGCAGTACTTC. Translated, it gives CASSLGGGSYEQYF.

The chain recombines TRBV6-5 with TRBJ1-2; D gene unclear. V was trimmed by 0 bases and J by 7 bases, leaving 6 bases between them. The CDR3 runs 12 residues. Germline V gene data show CDR1 as MNHEY and CDR2 as SVGAGI. The CDR3 DNA reads TGTGCCAGCAGTTACTCGTTCGGTGGCTACACCTTC. This codes for CASSYSFGGYTF.

In regard to this clone: In the same sample, other DNA sequences code for this CDR3. V usage is TRBV6-5 and J usage is TRBJ2-7, with 8 bases identical to TRBD1. CDR1 MNHEY and CDR2 SVGAGI come from the germline V gene. Trimming took 0 bases from V and 6 from J; bases not matched to a gene: 4. The CDR3 length is 14 residues. The CDR3 here is CASSYSPGGSEQYF. CDR3 bases: TGTGCCAGCAGTTACTCCCCAGGGGGCAGCGAGCAGTACTTC.

J is TRBJ1-2 and V is TRBV7-9; possibly TRBD1 for D (5 bases). V shed 3 bases and J shed 4 bases, with 9 bases lying between them. CDR1 and CDR2 from the germline V gene are SEHNR and FQNEAQ (reference sequence). This CDR3 region has 13 residues. CDR3 sequence: CASSFRDAYGYTF. CDR3 in DNA: TGTGCCAGCAGCTTCAGGGATGCCTATGGCTACACCTTC.